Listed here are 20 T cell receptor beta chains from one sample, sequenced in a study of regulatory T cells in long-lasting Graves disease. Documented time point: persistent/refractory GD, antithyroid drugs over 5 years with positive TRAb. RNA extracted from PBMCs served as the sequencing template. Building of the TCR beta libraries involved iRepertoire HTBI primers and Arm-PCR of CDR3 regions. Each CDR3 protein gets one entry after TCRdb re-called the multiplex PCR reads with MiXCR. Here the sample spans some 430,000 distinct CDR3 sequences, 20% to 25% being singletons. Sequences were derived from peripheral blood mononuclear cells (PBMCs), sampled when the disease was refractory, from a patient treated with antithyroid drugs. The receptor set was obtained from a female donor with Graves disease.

CDR3 region: CASSYLLAHNTGELFF. CDR3 bases: TGTGCCAGCAGTTACCTACTAGCTCATAACACCGGGGAGCTGTTTTTT. The chain employs TRBV6-2 or TRBV6-3 and TRBJ2-2, with D perhaps matching TRBD2 (6 bases). The CDR3 is made up of 16 amino acids. Trimming pared 2 bases from V and 2 bases from J, leaving 12 bases between. Germline assignment: CDR1 MNHEY and CDR2 SVGEGT.

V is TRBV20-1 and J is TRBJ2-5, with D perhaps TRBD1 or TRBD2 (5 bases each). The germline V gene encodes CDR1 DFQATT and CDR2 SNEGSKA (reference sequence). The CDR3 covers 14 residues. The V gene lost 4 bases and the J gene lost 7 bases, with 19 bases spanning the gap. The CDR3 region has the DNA TGCAGTGCTATTCCCGGGGCCGTGGGACGGACCCAGTACTTC. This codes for CSAIPGAVGRTQYF.

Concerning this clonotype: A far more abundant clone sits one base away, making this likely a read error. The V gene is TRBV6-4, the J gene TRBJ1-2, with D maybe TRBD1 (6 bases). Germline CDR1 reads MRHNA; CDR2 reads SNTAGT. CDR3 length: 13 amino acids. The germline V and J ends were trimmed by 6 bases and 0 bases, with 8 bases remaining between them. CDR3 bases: TGTGCCAGCAGGGGGGGCGCTAACTATGGCTACACCTTC. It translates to CASRGGANYGYTF.

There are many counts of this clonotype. The CDR3 DNA reads TGTGCCAGCAGTTTAGAAGTCCGGGATGGCTACACCTTC. Its translation is CASSLEVRDGYTF. The chain employs TRBV12-3 or TRBV12-4 and TRBJ1-2; D remains ambiguous. Trimming left V 1 base short and J 6 bases short, with 9 bases between. The length of the CDR3 is 13 residues.

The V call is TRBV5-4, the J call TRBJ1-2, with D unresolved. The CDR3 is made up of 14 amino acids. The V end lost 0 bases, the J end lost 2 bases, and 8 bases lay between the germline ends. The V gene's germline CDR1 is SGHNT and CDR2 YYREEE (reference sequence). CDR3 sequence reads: CASSLDPSNYGYTF. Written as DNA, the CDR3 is TGTGCCAGCAGCTTGGACCCCAGCAACTATGGCTACACCTTC.

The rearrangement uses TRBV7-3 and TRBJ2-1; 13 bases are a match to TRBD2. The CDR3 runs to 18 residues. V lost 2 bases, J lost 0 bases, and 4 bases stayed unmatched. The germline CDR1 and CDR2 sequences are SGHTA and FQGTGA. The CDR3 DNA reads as TGTGCCAGCAGCTTAGGGGGACTAGCGGGACTCTCCTACAATGAGCAGTTCTTC. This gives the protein CASSLGGLAGLSYNEQFF.

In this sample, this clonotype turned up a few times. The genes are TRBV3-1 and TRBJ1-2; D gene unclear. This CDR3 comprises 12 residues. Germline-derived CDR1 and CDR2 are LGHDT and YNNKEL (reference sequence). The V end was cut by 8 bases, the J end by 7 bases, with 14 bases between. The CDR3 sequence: CASLKGNGGYTF. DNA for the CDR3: TGTGCCAGCTTGAAAGGGAACGGTGGCTACACCTTC.

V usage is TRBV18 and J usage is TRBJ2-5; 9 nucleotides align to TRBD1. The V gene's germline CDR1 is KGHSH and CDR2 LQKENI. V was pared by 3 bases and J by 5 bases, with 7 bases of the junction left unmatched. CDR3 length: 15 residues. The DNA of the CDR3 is TGTGCCAGCTCACCGCCGGCAACAGGGGGCGAGACCCAGTACTTC. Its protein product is CASSPPATGGETQYF.

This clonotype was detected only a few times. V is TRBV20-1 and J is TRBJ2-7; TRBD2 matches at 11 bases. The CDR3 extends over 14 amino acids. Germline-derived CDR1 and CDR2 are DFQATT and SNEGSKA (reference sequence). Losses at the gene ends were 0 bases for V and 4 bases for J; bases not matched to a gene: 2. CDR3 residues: CSARDASGRYEQYF. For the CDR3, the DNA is TGCAGTGCTAGAGATGCTAGCGGGAGGTACGAGCAGTACTTC.

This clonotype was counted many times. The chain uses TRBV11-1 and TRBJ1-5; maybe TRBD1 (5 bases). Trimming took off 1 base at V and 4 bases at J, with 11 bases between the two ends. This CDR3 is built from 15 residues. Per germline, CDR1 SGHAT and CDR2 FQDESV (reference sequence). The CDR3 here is CASSLVNPGNQPQHF. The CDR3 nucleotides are TGTGCCAGCAGCTTAGTGAACCCAGGGAATCAGCCCCAGCATTTT.

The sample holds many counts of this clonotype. The DNA for the CDR3 is TGTGCCAGCAGTTTAGACGGGACAGTCAATCAGCCCCAGCATTTT. This translates into CASSLDGTVNQPQHF. The rearrangement uses TRBV12-3 or TRBV12-4 and TRBJ1-5, with 7 bases fitting TRBD1. V shed 1 base, J shed 3 bases, and the junction held 3 bases outside the gene matches. This CDR3 contains 15 residues.

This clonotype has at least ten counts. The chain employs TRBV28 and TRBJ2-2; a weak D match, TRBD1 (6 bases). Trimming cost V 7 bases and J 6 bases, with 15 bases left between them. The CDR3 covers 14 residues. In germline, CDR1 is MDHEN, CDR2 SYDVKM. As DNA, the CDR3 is TGTGCCAGCACCTCAGGGGCTTTCCCCGGGGAGCTGTTTTTT. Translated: CASTSGAFPGELFF.

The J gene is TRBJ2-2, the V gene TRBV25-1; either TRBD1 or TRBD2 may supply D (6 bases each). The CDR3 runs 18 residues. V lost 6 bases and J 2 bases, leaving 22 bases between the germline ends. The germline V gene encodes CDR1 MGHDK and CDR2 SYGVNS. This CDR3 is CASSHIGIGGPNTGELFF. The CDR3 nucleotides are TGTGCCAGCAGCCACATAGGGATCGGGGGCCCAAACACCGGGGAGCTGTTTTTT.

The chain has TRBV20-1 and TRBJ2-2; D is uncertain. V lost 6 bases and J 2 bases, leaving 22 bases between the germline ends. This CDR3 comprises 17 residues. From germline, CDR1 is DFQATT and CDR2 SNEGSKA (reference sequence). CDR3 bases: TGCAGTGCGAGTGTCGGATGGGGTTGGAGAAACACCGGGGAGCTGTTTTTT. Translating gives CSASVGWGWRNTGELFF.

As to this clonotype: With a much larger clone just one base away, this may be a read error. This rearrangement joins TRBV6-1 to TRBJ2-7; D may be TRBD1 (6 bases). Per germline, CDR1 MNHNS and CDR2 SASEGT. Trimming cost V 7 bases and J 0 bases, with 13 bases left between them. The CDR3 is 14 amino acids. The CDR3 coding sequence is TGTGCCAGCACCCGACAGGATAGCTCCTACGAGCAGTACTTC. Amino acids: CASTRQDSSYEQYF.

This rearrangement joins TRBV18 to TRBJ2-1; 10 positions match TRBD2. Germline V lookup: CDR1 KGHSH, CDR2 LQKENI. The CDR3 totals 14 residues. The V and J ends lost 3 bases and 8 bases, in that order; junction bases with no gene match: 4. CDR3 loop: CASSPGLAFDEQFF. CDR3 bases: TGTGCCAGCTCACCGGGACTAGCGTTCGATGAGCAGTTCTTC. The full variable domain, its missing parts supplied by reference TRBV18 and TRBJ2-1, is NAGVMQNPRHLVRRRGQEARLRCSPMKGHSHVYWYRQLPEEGLKFMVYLQKENIIDESGMPKERFSAEFPKEGPSILRIQQVVRGDSAAYFCASSPGLAFDEQFFGPGTRLTVL.

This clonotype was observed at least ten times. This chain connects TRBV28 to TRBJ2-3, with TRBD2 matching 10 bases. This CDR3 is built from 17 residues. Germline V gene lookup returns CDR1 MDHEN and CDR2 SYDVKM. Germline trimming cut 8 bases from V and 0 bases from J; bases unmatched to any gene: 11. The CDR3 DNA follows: TGTGCCAGCCTCGGACTAGCGGAGCTACATAGCACAGATACGCAGTATTTT. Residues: CASLGLAELHSTDTQYF. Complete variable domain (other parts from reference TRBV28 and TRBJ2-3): DVKVTQSSRYLVKRTGEKVFLECVQDMDHENMFWYRQDPGLGLRLIYFSYDVKMKEKGDIPEGYSVSREKKERFSLILESASTNQTSMYLCASLGLAELHSTDTQYFGPGTRLTVL.

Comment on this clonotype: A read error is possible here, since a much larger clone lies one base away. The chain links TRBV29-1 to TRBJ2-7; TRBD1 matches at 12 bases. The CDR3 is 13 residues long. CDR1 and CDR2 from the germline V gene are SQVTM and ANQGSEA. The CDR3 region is CSVRGTGGYVQYF. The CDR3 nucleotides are TGCAGCGTTAGAGGGACAGGGGGCTACGTGCAGTACTTC.

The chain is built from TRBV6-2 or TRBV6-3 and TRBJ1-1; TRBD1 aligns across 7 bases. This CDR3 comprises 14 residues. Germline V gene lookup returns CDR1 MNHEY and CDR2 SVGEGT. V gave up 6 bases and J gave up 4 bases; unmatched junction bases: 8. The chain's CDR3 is CASRAQGGGTEAFF. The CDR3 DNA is TGTGCCAGCAGAGCTCAGGGGGGAGGCACTGAAGCTTTCTTT.

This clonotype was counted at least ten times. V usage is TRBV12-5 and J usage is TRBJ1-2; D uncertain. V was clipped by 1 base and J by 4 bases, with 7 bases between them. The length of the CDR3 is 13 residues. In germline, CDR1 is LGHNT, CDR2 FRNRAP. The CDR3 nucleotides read TGTGCTAGTGGTTTGGACGGCATCTATGGCTACACCTTC. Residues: CASGLDGIYGYTF.